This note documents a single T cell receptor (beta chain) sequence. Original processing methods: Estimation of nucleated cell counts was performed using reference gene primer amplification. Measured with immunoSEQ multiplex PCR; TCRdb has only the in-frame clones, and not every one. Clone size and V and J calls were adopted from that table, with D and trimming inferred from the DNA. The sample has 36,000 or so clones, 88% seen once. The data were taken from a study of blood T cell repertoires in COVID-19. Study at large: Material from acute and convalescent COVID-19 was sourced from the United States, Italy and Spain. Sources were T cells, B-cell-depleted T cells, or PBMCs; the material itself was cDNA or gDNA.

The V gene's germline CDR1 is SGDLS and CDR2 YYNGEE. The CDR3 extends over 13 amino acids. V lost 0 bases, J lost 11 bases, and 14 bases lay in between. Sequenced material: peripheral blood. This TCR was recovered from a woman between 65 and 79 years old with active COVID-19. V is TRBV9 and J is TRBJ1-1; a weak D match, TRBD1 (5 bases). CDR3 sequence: CASSVGGEDVAFF. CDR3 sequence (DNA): TGTGCCAGCAGCGTAGGAGGGGAGGATGTGGCTTTCTTT.